This T cell receptor (beta chain) was obtained from a study of blood T cell repertoires in COVID-19. The CDR3 length is 13 residues. CDR1 and CDR2 (germline): MDHEN, SYDVKM. V dropped 8 bases and J dropped 4; count of bases not matched to a gene: 7. Original methodology: Nucleated cell counts were estimated from reference gene primer amplification. Measured with immunoSEQ multiplex PCR; TCRdb has only the in-frame clones, and not every one. That table is the source of V, J and clone size, and D and trimming were worked out from the DNA. The table lists under 350,000 clones, over 75% of them singletons.

Material: peripheral blood. The chain links TRBV28 to TRBJ1-2, with 7 positions matching TRBD1. The clonotype was recovered from a human donor in a cohort sampled during active COVID-19. The CDR3, as DNA: TGTGCCAGCGCTCGACAGGGTCCCTATGGCTACACCTTC. Translated: CASARQGPYGYTF.